These 10 T cell receptor beta chains originate from one sample sequenced in a study of blood T cells in healthy people across ages. Using a J-beta primer mix together with a sample-barcoded 5' primer, a second PCR was run for roughly 7 to 11 cycles. TCRdb redid the calling of the 5' RACE reads with MiXCR, one entry per CDR3 protein. The sample lists fewer than 2 million distinct CDR3 sequences, roughly two fifths seen once, with approximately 22% in the top ten. The sequencing input was blood. The receptor source for this set is a human donor in good health.

This clonotype was found a few times. The chain joins TRBV12-3 or TRBV12-4 to TRBJ1-2, with no clear D. The CDR3 totals 14 residues. V was cut by 4 bases and J by 6 bases, with 15 bases left in between. The DNA for the CDR3 is TGTGCCAGCAGTTCGGTGGGGAATGAGAATGGCTACACCTTC. The encoded protein is CASSSVGNENGYTF.

This rearrangement joins TRBV28 to TRBJ2-5; TRBD1 agrees at 7 bases. The end of the DNA aligns better with TRBJ2-7, so the J call may be wrong. Per germline, CDR1 MDHEN and CDR2 SYDVKM. The length of the CDR3 is 13 residues. The CDR3 nucleotides read TGTGCCAGCTATGACAGGGAATTCTACGAGCAGTACTTC. Translating it yields CASYDREFYEQYF.

This clonotype was counted a single time. V and J are TRBV6-2 or TRBV6-3 and TRBJ2-2, with TRBD2 matching 8 bases. The germline CDR1 and CDR2 sequences are MNHEY and SVGEGT. V dropped 0 bases and J dropped 3; count of bases not matched to a gene: 3. CDR3 length: 16 amino acids. In nucleotides, the CDR3 is TGTGCCAGCAGTTACTCTAGCGGGGATTACACCGGGGAGCTGTTTTTT. It translates to CASSYSSGDYTGELFF.

This clonotype showed up just a few times. V gene TRBV7-8 combines with J gene TRBJ2-7, with D uncertain. Germline CDR1 reads SGHVS; CDR2 reads FQNEAQ. Trimming cost V 4 bases and J 7 bases, with 11 bases left between them. The length of the CDR3 is 12 residues. For the CDR3, the DNA is TGTGCCAGCAGCTCCAAGCCTTGGGAGCAGTACTTC. Translated: CASSSKPWEQYF.

The rearrangement joins TRBV7-2 to TRBJ2-4; no clear D gene. The CDR3 length is 13 residues. Per germline, CDR1 SGHTA and CDR2 FQGNSA. The V gene lost 4 bases and the J gene lost 5 bases, with 9 bases spanning the gap. CDR3 region: CASSSISQNIQYF. Written as DNA, the CDR3 is TGTGCCAGCAGCTCCATAAGCCAAAACATTCAGTACTTC. The full variable domain, its missing parts supplied by reference TRBV7-2 and TRBJ2-4, is GAGVSQSPSNKVTEKGKDVELRCDPISGHTALYWYRQSLGQGLEFLIYFQGNSAPDKSGLPSDRFSAERTGGSVSTLTIQRTQQEDSAVYLCASSSISQNIQYFGAGTRLSVL.

This clonotype was recorded once. Its ends do not fully match the called genes, so a read error is possible. The genes are TRBV14 and TRBJ2-7, with D unclear. The V gene's germline CDR1 is SGHDN and CDR2 FVKESK. This CDR3 has 13 amino acids. This chain's CDR3 is CASRQDWVYEQYF. The CDR3 DNA sequence: TGTGCCAGCCGCCAAGATTGGGTCTACGAGCAGTACTTC.

J is TRBJ1-1 and V is TRBV28; 7 bases map to TRBD1. This CDR3 has 13 residues. CDR1 and CDR2 (germline): MDHEN, SYDVKM. The V segment lost 6 bases and the J segment 7 bases; nucleotides outside the gene matches: 8. CDR3: CASRPGQPIEAFF. The CDR3 bases are TGTGCCAGCAGGCCGGGACAGCCAATTGAAGCTTTCTTT.

This clonotype was counted ten times or more. The rearrangement links TRBV5-1 to TRBJ2-1; D possibly corresponds to TRBD1 (6 bases). Germline V lookup: CDR1 SGHRS, CDR2 YFSETQ. The CDR3 length is 14 residues. V shed 0 bases and J shed 5 bases, with 9 bases lying between them. The CDR3 is CASSLVGGHNEQFF. CDR3 coding DNA: TGCGCCAGCAGCTTGGTAGGGGGTCACAATGAGCAGTTCTTC.

This clonotype was seen more than once but under ten times. The V gene is TRBV2, the J gene TRBJ2-5; 10 bases map to TRBD2. Trimming cost V 1 base and J 3 bases; bases outside gene matches: 11. Looked up from germline, CDR1 is SNHLY and CDR2 is FYNNEI. The CDR3 extends over 18 amino acids. As DNA, the CDR3 is TGTGCCAGCAGTGAAGGAGGAGTTTTCAGCGGGGGGGAAGAGACCCAGTACTTC. Protein product: CASSEGGVFSGGEETQYF.

Worth noting for this clonotype: An end of the junction differs from the germline gene, which may be a read error. This rearrangement joins TRBV4-1 to TRBJ1-4; a weak D match, TRBD1 (6 bases). The CDR3 extends over 18 amino acids. Germline CDR1 MGHRA, CDR2 YSYEKL. In DNA, the CDR3 is TGCGCCAGCAGCCAAGCCCCACTCCGGACAGTAACTTATGAAAAACTGTTTTTT. Amino acid sequence: CASSQAPLRTVTYEKLFF.